This T cell receptor beta chain was recorded in a study of cytomegalovirus exposure and HLA in healthy donors (TCRdb year 2017). Study-wide context: An earlier analysis of roughly 630 of the donors reported 276 Gb of sequence data and 117 million unique TCR beta sequences from about 180 million T cells. Approximately 300 gigabases of sequencing data and roughly 80 million unique TCR sequences made up an early release that covered around 640 HLA-typed donors. The genetic ancestry cluster associated with self-reported Caucasian donors included about 84% of the 300 to 450 genotyped donors. The study aimed to test whether cataloging public T cell receptors could reveal signatures of past pathogen exposure. The study profiled the T cell repertoires of under 850 subjects by immunosequencing and related them to cytomegalovirus serostatus. A separate validation cohort of some 130 different subjects was used in addition to the roughly 670-subject first cohort. High-throughput TCR immunosequencing, statistical association of individual TCRs with disease status, and machine learning were combined to predict cytomegalovirus infection status. To study patterns of TCR occurrence, a later analysis re-analyzed previously published TCR beta repertoires from several hundred donors and added high-resolution HLA genotyping. In the later analysis, no new phenotypic data were used to find candidate immune exposures; instead, reliance was placed on TCR beta sequences and their occurrence across donors. An earlier analysis of 587 of the donors applied high-throughput TCR beta sequencing to assess whether each TCR beta V gene segment acted as functional or pseudogenic. Donor age, sex, ethnicity and CMV serostatus were compiled alongside the repertoire data. Genome-wide SNP genotypes for about 65% of the roughly 700 donors were used in a later genetic analysis, which treated that subset as a discovery cohort. Every discovery cohort repertoire had been produced on one sequencing platform. Both class I and class II loci were covered by HLA typing, at four-digit resolution. The number of donors typed differed by locus, with roughly 629-640 for A, B, C, DRB1 and DQB1, 522 for DQA1, approximately 580 for DPA1, and some 450 for DPB1. About five DR-DQ haplotypes were treated as single units for association and clustering because of strong linkage in the cohort. Across about 370 genotyped donors of the cohort, an average of roughly 200,000 unique TCR beta nucleotide sequences per donor were sequenced, and around 20% of those sequences were non-productive. What the study reported, not specific to this receptor: In a later analysis, the rate of TCR association differed among HLA loci, with DRB1 alleles having the most associated TCRs and HLA-C alleles having the fewest. In a later analysis, 16,951 TCR beta sequences were associated with specific HLA alleles at a false discovery rate of 0.05. A later analysis found that HLA-associated TCR beta chains were more clonally expanded and had lower generation probabilities than equally common non-associated chains. A cluster of highly shared sequence variants was judged likely to be a technical artifact of the sequencing pipeline. A total of 164 TCR beta chains were listed by the study as associated with cytomegalovirus. In vitro tests confirmed that a few of the cytomegalovirus-associated TCR beta chains recognize cytomegalovirus antigens. In both the original and validation cohorts, the classifier was reported to diagnose cytomegalovirus status with high specificity and sensitivity. A further reported finding was that TCR beta sequences accurately predicted the HLA-A and HLA-B alleles for most subjects in the first cohort. In an earlier analysis of several hundred of the donors, most TCR beta V segments were observed in productive rearrangements about 90% or about 30% of the time, broadly matching IMGT annotations. Because HLA typing was missing for some donors at each locus, association tests included only the typed subset. In a later analysis, most CMV-associated TCR beta chains were found to appear HLA-restricted, with HLA associations seemingly driven largely by CMV exposure. Assigning TCR associations to individual alleles was difficult when HLA alleles, especially DR and DQ, strongly co-occurred. A later analysis reported that several top co-occurrence clusters appeared linked to parvovirus B19, influenza, CMV and Epstein-Barr virus. A later genetic analysis associated a missense DCLRE1C variant with V-gene and J-gene trimming of TCR beta chains, and an independent cohort replicated the association. Correlated functional status among segregating V segments might be attributable to linkage disequilibrium, but an unknown experimental factor could not be ruled out. For the cohort, immune exposure information was limited to CMV serostatus. Most TCR sequences were observed very rarely across donors, whereas some public TCRs were present in many individuals. Some IMGT-functional V segments, including TRBV6-2 and TRBV6-3, could not be told apart with the 87-base-pair reads, so those segments were excluded. According to a later genetic analysis, donors in an Asian-associated ancestry cluster had fewer N-insertions in productive TCRs than the approximately 670-donor mean. The authors suggested that the approach could potentially be extended to other disease states and immunological phenotypes. Only TCR beta chains were sequenced in this cohort, and the absence of alpha or paired-chain data limited detectable features. Fewer than 20 rarely observed V segments, including chromosome 9 orphons, were excluded from the earlier analysis of a few hundred of the donors because counts were too low. The presence/absence analyses assumed that sequencing depth was roughly uniform across donors, and that assumption may not be true.

The V end loses 7 bases and the J end loses 5 bases, and a stretch of 18 bases separates them. Counted from cysteine to phenylalanine, this CDR3 has 14 amino acids. Only the CDR3 region is kept as DNA, spanning 42 bases read in frame from base 1. Sequences SQVTM (CDR1) and ANQGSEA (CDR2) are obtained from the germline V gene. The cohort comprised some 700 healthy bone marrow donors. At the time of sampling, all cohort members were nominally healthy, though unrecorded immune exposures were likely present. The donor was CMV seronegative and was included in the group of 352 seronegative cohort members. A peripheral blood sample was provided by each donor, and peripheral blood mononuclear cells were used for TCR beta sequencing. The Qiagen DNeasy Blood Extraction Kit was used to extract genomic DNA from the blood cell samples. The method behind the library was the immunoSEQ multiplex PCR assay. The multiplex PCR relied on a mix of 60 forward primers for TCR Vbeta segments and 13 reverse primers for TCR Jbeta segments. A multiplex PCR assay on genomic DNA amplified the CDR3 region of rearranged TCR beta genes. The amplified TCR beta libraries were sequenced on the Illumina HiSeq System as 87-base-pair reads. Per the source publication's procedure: In a later analysis, tens of millions of unique TCR beta chains were counted across the roughly 670 repertoires, and roughly 10 million of these chains were shared by at least two donors. Raw reads were error-corrected and collapsed into unique sequences by a nearest-neighbor algorithm in which closely related sequences were merged to remove PCR and sequencing errors. To assign V, D and J gene segments, CDR3 sequences were aligned to IMGT reference sequences. For a sequence to be retained, a match of at least six nucleotides was required to both a V gene segment and a J gene segment. Rearrangements were classified as productive when the CDR3 lacked stop codons and remained in frame with V and J, and all other rearrangements were classified as non-productive. Following IMGT convention, CDR3 was defined as the stretch from the second conserved V-encoded cysteine to the conserved J-encoded phenylalanine. In an earlier analysis of some 550 of the donors, sequences lacking an unambiguous match to a single V gene segment were excluded. An earlier analysis of 587 of the donors called V segments functional above 56.7% productive rearrangements and segregating when the between-donor standard deviation exceeded 5%. A statistical classification framework was built to diagnose cytomegalovirus status from the catalog of TCR beta chain sequences. V and J gene assignment, in a later analysis, came from comparing TCR nucleotide sequences with IMGT/GENE-DB human TR gene sequences. In a later analysis, CDR3 sequences and most-parsimonious VDJ recombination scenarios were assigned using the TCRdist pipeline. In a later analysis, each TCR beta chain was defined by its CDR3 amino acid sequence together with its V-gene family, and reads lacking a unique V-gene family were excluded. In a later analysis, some 600 highly shared, low-generation-probability nucleotide sequences were removed to address suspected cross-contamination and a sequencing artifact. In a later analysis, a clonal expansion index for each public chain was calculated from normalized within-repertoire ranks of inferred template counts. Generation probabilities in a later analysis came from a VDJ recombination model fitted to out-of-frame rearrangements, and those results were checked against IGoR. Hypergeometric tests were used in a later analysis to score TCR-TCR, TCR-HLA and TCR-CMV co-occurrence, with a repertoire-size bias correction applied to the TCR pairs. To estimate false discovery rates, a later analysis permuted the HLA or CMV assignments 20 times. In a later analysis, co-occurring TCRs were grouped using DBSCAN, with TCRdist sequence similarity added in when clustering inside HLA-allele-positive subsets. Co-occurrence clustering excluded repertoires with fewer than 30,000 or more than 120,000 public chains, plus five with anomalous nucleotide sharing. In its TCRdb copy, this immuneACCESS table keeps in-frame sequences only and misses some clones. Where compared with another copy, unresolved V genes explain less than half of these, and the others have no known cause. The V and J calls and clone size are taken from that table; D and trimming were inferred from the DNA. The sample includes about 180,000 clones, with over 70% observed a single time. The top ten clones comprise 2.5% to 3.5% of the sample.

As to this clone: The antigen it binds to is not known. No quality values exist for individual bases; no much larger clone is one base distant.

This sequence uses TRBV29-1 and TRBJ1-5; tentative D gene TRBD1, with 5 bases matching. The sequenced sample was PBMCs. The clonotype was recovered from a male donor in good health and CMV-seronegative. The DNA is as follows: TGCAGCGCTACCGCCGGGGGGACCGATCAGCCCCAGCATTTT. This is translated as CSATAGGTDQPQHF.